This TCR beta chain was obtained from a study of T cells in tuberculosis. Looking at the study overall: The T cells targeted glucose monomycolate, a mycobacterial lipid, via CD1B.

Overall study findings and caveats: Active tuberculosis alpha repertoires lay closer to GMM-specific TCRs than controls'.

Produced via immunoSEQ multiplex PCR; TCRdb's table is partial and in-frame only. The data contain roughly 34,000 clones, roughly 90% of them singletons. Remarks on this clone: Antigen specificity is unknown.

J lost 0 bases, V lost 7 bases, and 8 bases had no gene match. This CDR3 has 15 amino acids. Germline V gene data show CDR1 as SGHRS and CDR2 as YFSETQ. This chain joins TRBV5-1 and TRBJ2-3; 7 bases match TRBD1. Sequencing was done on a sample of PBMCs. This sequence was found in a donor between 10 and 35 years old with latent tuberculosis or without tuberculosis infection. Some clones in this sample may be carry-over from other donors' samples. The CDR3 sequence: CASAGTVSSTDTQYF. Written as DNA, the CDR3 is TGCGCCAGCGCCGGGACAGTTTCTAGCACAGATACGCAGTATTTT. Filled out from reference TRBV5-1 and TRBJ2-3, the complete variable domain reads KAGVTQTPRYLIKTRGQQVTLSCSPISGHRSVSWYQQTPGQGLQFLFEYFSETQRNKGNFPGRFSGRQFSNSRSEMNVSTLELGDSALYLCASAGTVSSTDTQYFGPGTRLTVL.